The rows below give T cell receptor beta chains drawn from one sample of a study of identifying expanded T cells in peripheral blood. Assay: immunoSEQ multiplex PCR; the TCRdb copy retains only in-frame clones and omits some. Found here are 100,000 to 150,000 clones, around four fifths of them singletons; the top ten hold about 3.1%. Input material: blood. The receptors originated from a person between 18 and 70 years old in good health. CDR3s include the opening cysteine and the closing phenylalanine or tryptophan. The order of the fields is J gene, D gene, clone size, V gene, CDR3 DNA, CDR3 protein. D genes are given only for firm matches. A clone size is listed for some rows: how often the clone was seen (once, few, many), or a class if it is expanded.

j_call: TRBJ1-2
d_call: TRBD1
clone_size: -
v_call: TRBV27
cdr3_nt: TGTGCCACCAGGGGGACAGCCGCTAACTATGGCTACACCTTC
cdr3_aa: CATRGTAANYGYTF

j_call: TRBJ2-1
d_call: TRBD1
clone_size: -
v_call: TRBV10-2
cdr3_nt: TGCGCCAGCAGTGAGGGACAGGTTTACAATGAGCAGTTCTTC
cdr3_aa: CASSEGQVYNEQFF

j_call: TRBJ1-6
d_call: -
clone_size: -
v_call: TRBV2
cdr3_nt: TGTGCCAGCAGTGAATCGGGATCCTATAATTCACCCCTCCACTTT
cdr3_aa: CASSESGSYNSPLHF

j_call: TRBJ2-2
d_call: -
clone_size: -
v_call: TRBV7-3
cdr3_nt: TGTGCCAGCAGCTTATCCGGGGGGGAGCTGTTTTTT
cdr3_aa: CASSLSGGELFF

j_call: TRBJ1-3
d_call: -
clone_size: once
v_call: TRBV6-5
cdr3_nt: TGTGCCAGCAGTTACTCCCTCGTCTCTGGAAACACCATATATTTT
cdr3_aa: CASSYSLVSGNTIYF

j_call: TRBJ2-3
d_call: -
clone_size: -
v_call: TRBV29-1
cdr3_nt: TGCAGCGACCAGACAGTAGGGACAGATACGCAGTATTTT
cdr3_aa: CSDQTVGTDTQYF

j_call: TRBJ1-1
d_call: -
clone_size: -
v_call: TRBV6-5
cdr3_nt: TGTGCCAGCAGTTACTCCACGGGGGTGAACACTGAAGCTTTCTTT
cdr3_aa: CASSYSTGVNTEAFF

j_call: TRBJ1-3
d_call: -
clone_size: -
v_call: TRBV9
cdr3_nt: TGTGCCAGCAGCGTAGCCCCGGGACAACGTGGAAACACCATATATTTT
cdr3_aa: CASSVAPGQRGNTIYF

j_call: TRBJ2-5
d_call: -
clone_size: -
v_call: TRBV18
cdr3_nt: TGTGCCAGCTCTCTCGGGGGCTTTGGAAAGACCCAGTACTTC
cdr3_aa: CASSLGGFGKTQYF

j_call: TRBJ2-5
d_call: -
clone_size: few
v_call: TRBV2
cdr3_nt: TGTGCCAGCAGGGAGACGGACCTCGGGACCCAGTACTTC
cdr3_aa: CASRETDLGTQYF

j_call: TRBJ2-1
d_call: TRBD2
clone_size: few
v_call: TRBV15
cdr3_nt: TGTGCCACTCTCGAGACTAGCGGGGGTTACAATGAGCAGTTCTTC
cdr3_aa: CATLETSGGYNEQFF

j_call: TRBJ2-1
d_call: -
clone_size: -
v_call: TRBV7-9
cdr3_nt: TGTGCCAGCAAAGAAATGACTAATGAGCAGTTCTTC
cdr3_aa: CASKEMTNEQFF

j_call: TRBJ1-4
d_call: -
clone_size: -
v_call: TRBV6-1
cdr3_nt: TGTGCCAGCAGTCCCCGACAGAATAATGAAAAACTGTTTTTT
cdr3_aa: CASSPRQNNEKLFF

j_call: TRBJ2-1
d_call: TRBD2
clone_size: -
v_call: TRBV9
cdr3_nt: TGTGCCAGCAGCCCACACGCGGGACTAGCGGGGGACAATGAGCAGTTCTTC
cdr3_aa: CASSPHAGLAGDNEQFF

j_call: TRBJ1-1
d_call: -
clone_size: -
v_call: TRBV11-2
cdr3_nt: TGTGCCAGCAGCTTAGATCCCAGCCCTAACACTGAAGCTTTCTTT
cdr3_aa: CASSLDPSPNTEAFF

j_call: TRBJ1-5
d_call: -
clone_size: once
v_call: TRBV30
cdr3_nt: TGTGCCTGGAGTGACGACCCCGCGGGCCTACTCTTTTATCAGCCCCAGCATTTT
cdr3_aa: CAWSDDPAGLLFYQPQHF

j_call: TRBJ2-7
d_call: -
clone_size: -
v_call: TRBV5-4
cdr3_nt: TGTGCCAGCAGCTTTGAGGAGGGGGCCTACGAGCAGTACTTC
cdr3_aa: CASSFEEGAYEQYF

j_call: TRBJ2-1
d_call: -
clone_size: few
v_call: TRBV9
cdr3_nt: TGTGCCAGCAGCGTTCGTAGTGGTGAGCAGTTCTTC
cdr3_aa: CASSVRSGEQFF

j_call: TRBJ2-5
d_call: -
clone_size: -
v_call: TRBV4-3
cdr3_nt: TGCGCCAGCAGCCAAGATCTGGTTCAGGGGGAGACCCAGTACTTC
cdr3_aa: CASSQDLVQGETQYF

j_call: TRBJ1-1
d_call: -
clone_size: -
v_call: TRBV5-4
cdr3_nt: TGTGCCAGCAGCGACGGGATAAGAGCTTTCTTT
cdr3_aa: CASSDGIRAFF

j_call: TRBJ1-5
d_call: -
clone_size: -
v_call: TRBV7-2
cdr3_nt: TGTGCCAGCAGCCCCCGGGTCCTACAGAATTCAGCCCAGCATTTT
cdr3_aa: CASSPRVLQNSAQHF

j_call: TRBJ1-1
d_call: -
clone_size: -
v_call: TRBV5-1
cdr3_nt: TGCGCCAGCAGCTTTGCAGGGAACACTGAAGCTTTCTTT
cdr3_aa: CASSFAGNTEAFF

j_call: TRBJ2-4
d_call: -
clone_size: -
v_call: TRBV23-1
cdr3_nt: TGCGCCAGCATTGAGCGGGTGAATCCCAAAAACATTCAGTACTTC
cdr3_aa: CASIERVNPKNIQYF